The 4 T cell receptor beta chains presented below share a single source sample, sequenced in a study of T-cell reconstitution after alpha-beta-depleted transplantation in children. During its preparation, the TCRbeta library received unique molecular identifiers. MiXCR, applied by TCRdb to the PCR reads, yields one record per CDR3 protein. In the table there are about 490,000 distinct CDR3 sequences, roughly 10% of which are singletons. Here the sequenced sample was PBMCs, taken before TCRalphabeta/CD19-depleted stem cell transplant. Receptor source: a child aged 2-15 years with inherited bone marrow failure, due to receive a stem cell transplant.

This clonotype occurred many times. This chain connects TRBV20-1 to TRBJ2-1; TRBD1 aligns across 7 bases. The CDR3 is 14 residues long. Germline values: CDR1 DFQATT, CDR2 SNEGSKA (reference sequence). V gave up 4 bases and J gave up 4 bases; unmatched junction bases: 7. The DNA for the CDR3 is TGCAGTGCTACCGACAGGGTGGGTTACAATGAGCAGTTCTTC. It yields the protein CSATDRVGYNEQFF.

This clonotype was observed a few times. The chain links TRBV7-2 to TRBJ2-7; tentatively, D is TRBD2 (6 bases). The germline V gene has CDR1 SGHTA and CDR2 FQGNSA. The CDR3 runs to 15 residues. Trimming left V 4 bases short and J 3 bases short, with 16 bases between. The CDR3 loop is CASSSSTSGYYEQYF. For the CDR3, the DNA is TGTGCCAGCAGCTCTTCGACTAGTGGCTACTACGAGCAGTACTTC.

This clonotype has at least ten counts. The CDR3 here is CSAGRVGALNTEAFF. The CDR3 coding sequence is TGCAGTGCTGGGAGGGTGGGGGCGCTGAACACTGAAGCTTTCTTT. V and J are TRBV20-1 and TRBJ1-1; D is possibly TRBD1 (6 bases). CDR1 DFQATT and CDR2 SNEGSKA come from the germline V gene (reference sequence). This CDR3 contains 15 residues. Trimming removed 5 bases from V and 0 bases from J, with 16 bases in between.

This clonotype showed up many times. The chain joins TRBV7-9 to TRBJ2-7, with D perhaps matching TRBD1 (5 bases). The CDR3 is made up of 14 amino acids. Trimming removed 7 bases from V and 2 bases from J, with 15 bases in between. Germline V CDR1 and CDR2: SEHNR, FQNEAQ (reference sequence). The CDR3 here is CASTSTGETYEQYF. Written as DNA, the CDR3 is TGTGCCAGCACCAGTACAGGAGAAACCTACGAGCAGTACTTC. The full variable domain, with the rest looked up from reference TRBV7-9 and TRBJ2-7, is DTGVSQNPRHKITKRGQNVTFRCDPISEHNRLYWYRQTLGQGPEFLTYFQNEAQLEKSRLLSDRFSAERPKGSFSTLEIQRTEQGDSAMYLCASTSTGETYEQYFGPGTRLTVT.